The entry below describes one T cell receptor (beta chain). The antigen it binds to is not known. Base-call qualities are not available, and no considerably larger clone is one nucleotide away. To prepare the library, 5' RACE was applied. These reads were obtained on an Illumina HiSeq 2500. A second roughly 7 to 11 cycle PCR used a sample-barcoded 5' primer and a J-beta primer mix. A unique molecular identifier was introduced onto each TCR beta cDNA molecule by a template-switch 5' adaptor carrying 12 random nucleotides. Each sample yielded at least 2.5 million CDR3-containing paired-end reads. All of the RNA was converted into first-strand cDNA using the Mint cDNA synthesis kit, with a TRBC-specific oligonucleotide serving as the primer. All cDNA was treated with uracil-DNA glycosylase and then went through a first 18-cycle PCR with the universal primers M1SS and BC2_uni_R. Per the source publication's procedure: For normalization, 1 million high-quality reads, each with a distinct molecular identifier, were randomly selected from each sample. Reads sharing molecular identifiers were discarded rather than binned into consensus sequences. MiTCR, set to a Q25 quality threshold and the strictest error-elimination algorithm, was used for CDR3 identification, clonotype clustering and error correction. A nonparametric unseen species model with Euler transformation was used to estimate lower-bound total TCR beta diversity. The raw public data were reprocessed by TCRdb itself: fastp quality trimming at Q25, MiXCR clonotype calling, in-frame beta chains only. Identical CDR3 proteins give one entry, which carries the most common genes and DNA. The V and J calls were not made by the authors but by TCRdb's processing. Here the sample has about 1.4 million distinct CDR3 sequences; 59% occur a single time. Together, the top ten hold 6.5% to 8.5% of the sample.

The donors were roughly 40 Caucasian individuals from Russia, aged roughly 6 to 90 years, who were systemically healthy. Approximately 9.7 milliliters of peripheral blood were drawn from each donor into EDTA-treated Vacutainer tubes. Ficoll-Paque density-gradient centrifugation was used to isolate PBMCs, with at least 7 million obtained per sample. Total RNA was extracted from PBMCs with Trizol reagent, with at least 6 micrograms obtained per sample. Naive CD45RAhigh/CD27high T cell percentages were measured by flow cytometry on a PBMC aliquot from every donor. This specimen comes from a study of blood T cells in healthy people across ages (dated by TCRdb to 2013 to 2016). For context, the study as a whole: In model experiments, template switching captured roughly one uniquely barcoded TCR beta cDNA molecule for every two T cells. The study measured age-related changes in TCR beta repertoire diversity using deep sequencing normalized with unique cDNA molecular identifiers. The donors were split into four age groups: young (average approximately 16 years), middle-aged (roughly 40), aged (approximately 60) and long-lived (over 80). Donors of different ages were randomly distributed across sequencing lanes to avoid experimental bias. Using the same blood draw, the study looked at two additional independent replicas of 1 million unique cDNA reads for two donors, one aged 18 to 29 and the other aged 80 or older.

Taken from the germline V gene, the CDR1 and CDR2 loops are SGHRS and YFSETQ. Germline trimming: 4 bases from V, 8 bases from J; junction bases outside gene matches: 10. Counted from cysteine to phenylalanine, this CDR3 has 15 amino acids. The entry retains the CDR3 DNA only, 45 bases that are in frame from base 1. The paper's findings and limits, for the study overall: Observed TCR beta diversity per million T cells fell roughly linearly with age, and a significant reduction was already apparent by age roughly 40. The CMV infection status of donors was not known, potentially confounding age-related changes in expanded clonotypes. Bulk unsorted PBMC profiling prevented conclusive comparison of naive and antigen-experienced compartments. Estimates of total diversity based on one million sequenced T cells were considered lower bounds and underestimates. A strong correlation was found between observed TCR beta diversity and the percentage of naive T cells measured by flow cytometry. The long-lived group showed more naive CD4+ T cells, fewer expanded clones and increased TCR diversity than the aged group, suggesting age selection.

The receptor was isolated from a young man in good health. The sequence is built from TRBV5-1 and TRBJ2-1, and 9 junction bases match TRBD2. The specimen was blood. The sequenced DNA: TGCGCCAGCAGCGTGACTAGCGGAACCTGGTATGAGCAGTTCTTC. The resulting protein is CASSVTSGTWYEQFF.